This is a list of T cell receptor beta chains from one sample in a study of blood T cells in healthy people across ages. Each CDR3 protein gets one entry after TCRdb re-called the 5' RACE reads with MiXCR. Among fewer than 950,000 distinct CDR3 sequences listed, under 40% were seen once. The material sequenced was blood. The receptors here all came from a young man in good health. Both conserved end residues are part of each CDR3. Fields, in order: J gene, D gene, V gene, clone size, CDR3 DNA, CDR3 protein. The D gene is left open where the match is weak. Clone size is given for some rows only: seen once, a few or many times, or a class if the clone is expanded.

J: TRBJ2-2; D: NA; V: TRBV19; size: once; DNA: TGTGCCACCAACGTGAGGTTGACGGTGAACACCGGGGAGCTGTTTTTT; CDR3: CATNVRLTVNTGELFF
J: TRBJ1-1; D: NA; V: TRBV15; size: NA; DNA: TGTGCCACCAGCTTGAGAGCACAGGGCACTGAAGCTTTCTTT; CDR3: CATSLRAQGTEAFF
J: TRBJ1-2; D: NA; V: TRBV5-1; size: many; DNA: TGCGCCAGCAGCACGGACAGTAACTCTAACTATGGCTACACCTTC; CDR3: CASSTDSNSNYGYTF
J: TRBJ2-2; D: NA; V: TRBV7-3; size: NA; DNA: TGTGCCAGCAGCTTAAAGGGTCAGGCGAACACCGGGGAGCTGTTTTTT; CDR3: CASSLKGQANTGELFF
J: TRBJ2-5; D: NA; V: TRBV24-1; size: NA; DNA: TGTGCCACCAGGCGGCTAGTGGCACAAGAGACCCAGTACTTC; CDR3: CATRRLVAQETQYF
J: TRBJ2-1; D: TRBD2; V: TRBV7-2; size: NA; DNA: TGTGCCAGCAGCTCACCGCTACTAGCGGCTACCTACAATGAGCAGTTCTTC; CDR3: CASSSPLLAATYNEQFF
J: TRBJ2-5; D: TRBD1; V: TRBV5-1; size: NA; DNA: TGCGCCAGCAGCTTGGACCAGGGGGCGTTAGGTGAGCAGTACTTC; CDR3: CASSLDQGALGEQYF
J: TRBJ2-7; D: NA; V: TRBV6-2/TRBV6-3; size: many; DNA: TGTGCCAGCAGTTACTCGACGCAGGGACGGTACGAGCAGTACTTC; CDR3: CASSYSTQGRYEQYF
J: TRBJ2-3; D: TRBD2; V: TRBV5-1; size: few; DNA: TGCGCCAGCAGACAAGAACTAGCGGGGGGGCAAGATACGCAGTATTTT; CDR3: CASRQELAGGQDTQYF
J: TRBJ2-3; D: TRBD1; V: TRBV11-1; size: NA; DNA: TGTGCCAGCAGCTTTTCGGACAGGGGTGCAGATACGCGGTATTTT; CDR3: CASSFSDRGADTRYF
J: TRBJ2-1; D: NA; V: TRBV12-5; size: few; DNA: TGTGCTAGTGGTTTGGTACGGGCTAGCACACCGATTGAGCAGTTCTTC; CDR3: CASGLVRASTPIEQFF
J: TRBJ1-1; D: TRBD1; V: TRBV7-8; size: NA; DNA: TGTGCCAGCAGCTTAGCGCCACAGGGGGACACTGAAGCTTTCTTT; CDR3: CASSLAPQGDTEAFF
J: TRBJ1-1; D: TRBD1; V: TRBV4-1; size: NA; DNA: TGCGCCAGCAGCCAGGACCCAGGGGGCAGGAACACTGAAGCTTTCTTT; CDR3: CASSQDPGGRNTEAFF
J: TRBJ2-3; D: NA; V: TRBV7-2; size: NA; DNA: TGTGCCAGCAGCGCGCGCAGGGCCGAGACGCAGTATTTT; CDR3: CASSARRAETQYF
J: TRBJ2-6; D: NA; V: TRBV20-1; size: few; DNA: TGCAGTGCTAGAGGGATTAACAGGGCCTCTGGGGCCAACGTCCTGACTTTC; CDR3: CSARGINRASGANVLTF
J: TRBJ2-7; D: NA; V: TRBV4-2; size: NA; DNA: TGTGCCAGCAGCCAAGATCTCGAATTCATGAGCTCCTACGAGCAGTACTTC; CDR3: CASSQDLEFMSSYEQYF
J: TRBJ1-4; D: TRBD1; V: TRBV15; size: NA; DNA: TGTGCCACCAGCATACGACAGGGCACTAATGAAAAACTGTTTTTT; CDR3: CATSIRQGTNEKLFF
J: TRBJ1-5; D: NA; V: TRBV28; size: few; DNA: TGTGCCAGCAGCCCCCGTGTGGGGGGGATCAATCAGCCCCAGCATTTT; CDR3: CASSPRVGGINQPQHF
J: TRBJ2-7; D: TRBD2; V: TRBV20-1; size: NA; DNA: TGCAGTGCTAGGCCTTCTAGCGGGTTGACCTACGAGCAGTACTTC; CDR3: CSARPSSGLTYEQYF
J: TRBJ2-7; D: NA; V: TRBV5-6; size: few; DNA: TGTGCCAGCAGCCCCGCTAATCTCTACGAGCAGTACTTC; CDR3: CASSPANLYEQYF
J: TRBJ1-1; D: TRBD1; V: TRBV4-1; size: NA; DNA: TGCGCCAGCAGCCGTCCGGGACAGGGACCTGAAGCTTTCTTT; CDR3: CASSRPGQGPEAFF
J: TRBJ2-3; D: TRBD1; V: TRBV30; size: NA; DNA: TGTGCCGGTCGACAGGGGGAGACAGATACGCAGTATTTT; CDR3: CAGRQGETDTQYF
J: TRBJ2-3; D: TRBD2; V: TRBV9; size: NA; DNA: TGTGCCAGCAGCCCGACGGTCAGCGGGGGAAACACAGATACGCAGTATTTT; CDR3: CASSPTVSGGNTDTQYF
J: TRBJ1-1; D: TRBD1; V: TRBV12-3/TRBV12-4; size: NA; DNA: TGTGCCAGCAGTGGGACAGAGCTTGAAGCTTTCTTT; CDR3: CASSGTELEAFF
J: TRBJ1-6; D: NA; V: TRBV7-9; size: once; DNA: TGTGCCAGCAGCGCATACCTTGGGTTTGATTCACCCCTTCACTTT; CDR3: CASSAYLGFDSPLHF
J: TRBJ2-1; D: TRBD2; V: TRBV2; size: few; DNA: TGTGCCAGCAGCAGAGCGGGGAGCTCCTACAATGAGCAGTTCTTC; CDR3: CASSRAGSSYNEQFF
J: TRBJ2-3; D: NA; V: TRBV12-3/TRBV12-4; size: few; DNA: TGTGCCAGCAGTGTCAGGGGGGTCGGCACAGATACGCAGTATTTT; CDR3: CASSVRGVGTDTQYF
J: TRBJ2-3; D: TRBD2; V: TRBV12-3/TRBV12-4; size: few; DNA: TGTGCCAGCAGTTTAAATCGTGTGGGAGGGGATACGCAGTATTTT; CDR3: CASSLNRVGGDTQYF
J: TRBJ2-1; D: NA; V: TRBV3-1; size: NA; DNA: TGTGCCAGCAGCCAAGAAGGAATGGACGGGGACAATGAGCAGTTCTTC; CDR3: CASSQEGMDGDNEQFF
J: TRBJ1-1; D: NA; V: TRBV4-2; size: NA; DNA: TGTGCCAGCAGCCGAGGTTCGGGTGGTACTGAAGCTTTCTTT; CDR3: CASSRGSGGTEAFF
J: TRBJ1-2; D: NA; V: TRBV18; size: NA; DNA: TGTGCCAGCTCACCATCGGGGACCTATGGCTACACCTTC; CDR3: CASSPSGTYGYTF
J: TRBJ2-1; D: NA; V: TRBV29-1; size: many; DNA: TGCAGCGTTGGTCGGGCAGGGGAAAACAATGAGCAGTTCTTC; CDR3: CSVGRAGENNEQFF
J: TRBJ2-5; D: NA; V: TRBV5-1; size: few; DNA: TGCGCCAGCAGCGGAAGGTTTGGAGAGACCCAGTACTTC; CDR3: CASSGRFGETQYF